This TCR beta chain stems from a study of tumor-infiltrating lymphocytes in localized non-small cell lung cancer (dated by TCRdb to about 2021). Notes on the research overall: Several histologies were represented in the cohort, which also included both smokers and never-smokers as well as patients whose samples were collected after neoadjuvant chemotherapy. Resected tumor tissue and uninvolved lung tissue described as non-adjacent to the tumor were contributed by each patient, with both tissues obtained from the same patient. The overall ICON cohort was composed of under 190 surgical patients with localized non-small cell lung cancer whose tumors were resected. The paired tumor versus uninvolved lung comparison of immunoSEQ T-cell fraction included some 50 patients. Flow cytometry, multiplex immunofluorescence, RNA-seq, exome sequencing and proteomics were applied to the same patients as TCR sequencing, which was one of several integrated assays. The paper as a whole reports these results and caveats: Consistent with immunofluorescence CD3 counts, TCRbeta sequencing supported greater T cell infiltration in tumors than in uninvolved lung tissue. Assay coverage varied across patients depending on available tissue quantity, so only a subset of the cohort had TCR sequencing. Because different assays used different pieces of the same tissue, technical variation could not be distinguished from intratumor heterogeneity. TCR-derived T-cell fraction did not differ between the flow cytometry-defined immunotypes IM1 (good prognosis) and IM2 (poor prognosis).

Taken from cysteine to phenylalanine, the CDR3 has 15 residues. Just the 45-base CDR3 DNA is kept, in frame starting at base 1. The V end gives up 5 bases and the J end 4 bases, leaving 6 bases in the junction not matched to a gene. According to the germline V gene, CDR1 reads MDHEN and CDR2 reads SYDVKM. Patient enrollment in ICON started in the first half of 2016, and the final patient was enrolled in 2018. In a subcohort of about 76 patients, fresh tumor and matched uninvolved tissue were collected for in-depth immune analyses, with TCR sequencing among those analyses. DNA isolated from bulk tissue, without cell sorting, was used for TCR sequencing. Concerning this clone itself: Which antigen it targets is not known. Base quality data are lacking; no much larger clone is found one base away.

The T-cell fraction in tumor and uninvolved lung tissue was obtained from TCR sequencing using the immunoSEQ assay. As for the original processing: For survival analysis, patients were divided into high (upper tertile) and low (lower two tertiles) T-cell fraction groups, which were compared by log-rank test. Paired tumor versus uninvolved lung differences in T-cell fraction were tested with a signed-rank test. Imported from immuneACCESS, the table was reduced by TCRdb to in-frame sequences with V and J called. These copies leave out some clones; in studies compared against another copy, an unresolved V gene accounts for under half, and the cause of the remainder is not known. V, J and clone size derive from that table, while D and trimming were established from the DNA sequence. Counted in this sample were some 13,000 clones; around four fifths of them appeared once. The ten largest clones represent around 15% of the sample.

The sequence was obtained from a human donor with non-small cell lung cancer. Recombination connected TRBV28 to TRBJ2-5; 11 bases in the middle match TRBD1. The sequenced material came from uninvolved lung tissue not adjacent to the tumor. The CDR3 amino acid sequence is: CASSTRTGGRETQYF. At the DNA level, the sequence is TGTGCCAGCAGTACCAGGACAGGGGGCAGAGAGACCCAGTACTTC.